A single sample gave rise to the 32 T cell receptor beta chains below, sequenced in a study of blood T cell repertoires in COVID-19. Assay used: immunoSEQ multiplex PCR; TCRdb lists only in-frame clones, some missing. The sample consists of around 150,000 clones, approximately 88% of them appearing once. Input material: peripheral blood. These receptors were collected from a woman aged 80 or older with active or convalescent COVID-19.

This rearrangement joins TRBV30 to TRBJ2-1; D gene uncertain. Deletions cut 0 bases from V and 3 bases from J, with 6 bases between. CDR1 and CDR2 (germline): GTSNPN, SVGIG (reference sequence). The CDR3 consists of 13 residues. The CDR3 region has the DNA TGTGCCTGGAGTGTGACTTTCTACAATGAGCAGTTCTTC. Its protein product is CAWSVTFYNEQFF.

The rearrangement uses TRBV7-2 and TRBJ2-5; 7 bases fit TRBD1. From germline, CDR1 is SGHTA and CDR2 FQGNSA. V was clipped by 6 bases and J by 7 bases; unmatched bases: 11. The CDR3 runs to 14 residues. The CDR3 reads CASSNGQALGTQYF. As DNA, the CDR3 is TGTGCCAGCAGTAATGGACAGGCTTTGGGGACCCAGTACTTC.

This sequence joins TRBV19 and TRBJ2-7, with TRBD1 as a possible D gene (6 bases). Germline values: CDR1 LNHDA, CDR2 SQIVND (reference sequence). V lost 3 bases, J lost 4 bases, and 16 bases lay in between. CDR3 length: 15 residues. CDR3 residues: CASSMLKTGSYEQYF. In nucleotides, the CDR3 is TGTGCCAGTAGTATGCTCAAGACAGGATCGTACGAGCAGTACTTC.

The V call is TRBV4-1, the J call TRBJ2-1; a weak D match, TRBD2 (5 bases). The germline gives CDR1 MGHRA, CDR2 YSYEKL. This CDR3 is 13 amino acids long. V lost 0 bases and J 7 bases, leaving 7 bases between the germline ends. In DNA, the CDR3 is TGCGCCAGCAGCCAAGATAGGACTAATGAGCAGTTCTTC. This codes for CASSQDRTNEQFF.

The genes are TRBV9 and TRBJ1-1; D is unresolved. The V gene lost 1 base and the J gene lost 0 bases, with 4 bases spanning the gap. Germline CDR1 reads SGDLS; CDR2 reads YYNGEE. CDR3 length: 13 residues. DNA for the CDR3: TGTGCCAGCAGCGTATTAGTGAACACTGAAGCTTTCTTT. This sequence encodes CASSVLVNTEAFF. Filled out from reference TRBV9 and TRBJ1-1, the complete variable domain reads DSGVTQTPKHLITATGQRVTLRCSPRSGDLSVYWYQQSLDQGLQFLIQYYNGEERAKGNILERFSAQQFPDLHSELNLSSLELGDSALYFCASSVLVNTEAFFGQGTRLTVV.

The V and J genes are TRBV9 and TRBJ1-3; 11 nucleotides align to TRBD1. The V gene end was trimmed by 1 base and the J gene end by 6 bases; junction bases not matched to a gene: 3. The CDR3 runs to 15 residues. In germline, CDR1 is SGDLS, CDR2 YYNGEE. The CDR3 DNA reads TGTGCCAGCAGCGTAACGGGACAGGGGGAAAACACCATATATTTT. This sequence encodes CASSVTGQGENTIYF.

The chain has TRBV7-2 and TRBJ2-3, with 8 bases identical to TRBD1. Germline lookup yields CDR1 SGHTA and CDR2 FQGNSA. V shed 4 bases and J 14 bases; nucleotides not matched to a gene: 14. This CDR3 has 14 residues. The CDR3 protein is CASSSRQGKDWGYF. The CDR3 DNA is TGTGCCAGCAGCTCCCGACAGGGGAAAGATTGGGGGTATTTT.

This chain joins TRBV20-1 and TRBJ1-1; maybe TRBD1 (5 bases). V lost 5 bases to trimming and J lost 10 bases, with 14 bases between them. CDR1 is DFQATT and CDR2 is SNEGSKA in the germline V gene (reference sequence). The CDR3 is 11 residues long. The CDR3 DNA is TGCAGTGCTCGCGTCGGAGGGGTAGCTTTCTTT. Translation gives CSARVGGVAFF.

This clone was recorded at least ten times. The chain has TRBV19 and TRBJ1-1; no clear D gene. Germline V CDR1 and CDR2: LNHDA, SQIVND (reference sequence). The V gene lost 5 bases and the J gene lost 5 bases, with 12 bases spanning the gap. This CDR3 is 13 amino acids long. The CDR3 coding sequence is TGTGCCAGTAGTCGATACTCCGGGACTGAAGCTTTCTTT. The encoded protein is CASSRYSGTEAFF.

This sequence joins TRBV12-3 or TRBV12-4 and TRBJ1-1; D gene unclear. The V gene lost 2 bases and the J gene lost 5 bases, with 9 bases spanning the gap. The CDR3 has 13 amino acids. Here the CDR3 DNA reads TGTGCCAGCAGTTTAATGAGGACTACTGAAGCTTTCTTT. The encoded protein is CASSLMRTTEAFF.

This clone came up a few times. The chain links TRBV5-1 to TRBJ2-7; D is possibly TRBD2 (7 bases). Germline V gene data show CDR1 as SGHRS and CDR2 as YFSETQ. The germline V and J ends were trimmed by 7 bases and 6 bases, with 20 bases remaining between them. The CDR3 covers 14 residues. The CDR3 protein is CASSQGGGWFEQYF. CDR3 nucleotide sequence: TGCGCCAGCTCCCAAGGGGGGGGGTGGTTCGAGCAGTACTTC.

The genes are TRBV5-1 and TRBJ1-2; the D gene is possibly TRBD1 (6 bases). This CDR3 has 15 amino acids. The V end lost 1 base, the J end lost 3 bases, and 13 bases lay between the germline ends. From germline, CDR1 is SGHRS and CDR2 YFSETQ. CDR3 in DNA: TGCGCCAGCAGCTTGACGGGGGGCTCTGACTATGGCTACACCTTC. Its protein product is CASSLTGGSDYGYTF.

The chain uses TRBV7-2 and TRBJ1-4, with D possibly being TRBD1 (5 bases). V shed 5 bases and J shed 8 bases, with 9 bases lying between them. CDR3 length: 12 amino acids. The germline V gene has CDR1 SGHTA and CDR2 FQGNSA. The CDR3 DNA sequence: TGTGCCAGCAGCGGGTACAGGGAAAAACTGTTTTTT. It yields the protein CASSGYREKLFF.

This clone was seen once. In DNA form, the CDR3 reads TGCGCCAGCAGCAGCGGGGGAGACGGGGAGCTGTTTTTT. Translation gives CASSSGGDGELFF. V is TRBV5-1 and J is TRBJ2-2, with TRBD2 identical over 8 bases. Trimming cost V 4 bases and J 7 bases; bases outside gene matches: 3. The CDR3 has 13 amino acids. The V gene's germline CDR1 is SGHRS and CDR2 YFSETQ.

The chain recombines TRBV7-9 with TRBJ2-1; D possibly corresponds to TRBD1 (6 bases). The germline V and J ends were trimmed by 1 base and 10 bases, with 14 bases remaining between them. The CDR3 covers 14 residues. Germline CDR1 and CDR2: SEHNR and FQNEAQ (reference sequence). The DNA for the CDR3 is TGTGCCAGCAGCTTAGAGCAGGGGATGAGGGAGCAGTTCTTC. Its translation is CASSLEQGMREQFF.

The CDR3 region is CASSLDREGYTF. The DNA for the CDR3 is TGCGCCAGCAGCCTGGACCGGGAAGGCTACACCTTC. V gene TRBV5-1 combines with J gene TRBJ1-2; no clear D. Germline values: CDR1 SGHRS, CDR2 YFSETQ. This CDR3 contains 12 residues. The ends were cut back, 4 bases at V and 8 bases at J, with 12 bases in the middle.

The chain recombines TRBV10-3 with TRBJ1-1; D is ambiguous. V was trimmed by 6 bases and J by 10 bases, leaving 15 bases between them. Germline V gene lookup returns CDR1 ENHRY and CDR2 SYGVKD. The CDR3 loop spans 12 amino acids. The CDR3 DNA sequence: TGTGCCATCAGCAGGTCCCCCGCCGGAGCTTTCTTT. It encodes CAISRSPAGAFF.

The chain has TRBV7-2 and TRBJ1-1, with TRBD1 matching over 7 bases. Losses at the gene ends were 2 bases for V and 7 bases for J; bases not matched to a gene: 16. This CDR3 contains 17 residues. Germline CDR1 SGHTA, CDR2 FQGNSA. The CDR3 loop is CASSLISGGSLGGEAFF. As DNA, the CDR3 is TGTGCCAGCAGCTTAATCTCAGGGGGAAGCCTTGGGGGTGAAGCTTTCTTT.

The chain links TRBV15 to TRBJ1-5, with D hard to call. V was shortened by 5 bases and J by 4 bases, with 6 bases between the two germline ends. Germline V gives CDR1 LNHNV, CDR2 YYDKDF (reference sequence). The CDR3 totals 12 residues. The CDR3 spells CATSAENQPQHF. The CDR3 nucleotides are TGTGCCACCAGCGCAGAAAATCAGCCCCAGCATTTT.

This clone appeared once. The chain has TRBV4-3 and TRBJ1-1; D not certain. Germline loops: CDR1 LGHNA, CDR2 YSLEER. The CDR3 contains 14 residues. V was cut by 0 bases and J by 4 bases, with 9 bases left in between. CDR3 DNA sequence: TGCGCCAGCAGCCAAGATAGTGGGAGCACTGAAGCTTTCTTT. Protein: CASSQDSGSTEAFF.

The chain recombines TRBV9 with TRBJ1-1; 8 positions agree with TRBD1. CDR3 length: 14 amino acids. From germline, CDR1 is SGDLS and CDR2 YYNGEE. Trimming at V came to 4 bases and at J to 10 bases, leaving 12 bases not matched to a gene. CDR3 coding DNA: TGTGCCAGCAGCCCAACAGGACAGGGTGACCGAGCTTTCTTT. It translates to CASSPTGQGDRAFF.

The genes are TRBV18 and TRBJ2-7; possible D gene TRBD1, 6 bases. CDR1 is KGHSH, CDR2 LQKENI, per germline. Trimming stripped 5 bases from V and 6 bases from J, with 14 bases between. The length of the CDR3 is 13 residues. Here the CDR3 DNA reads TGTGCCAGCTCATTAAAGGGGGTAGGCGAGCAGTACTTC. Protein product: CASSLKGVGEQYF. The complete variable domain, with remaining parts taken from reference TRBV18 and TRBJ2-7, reads NAGVMQNPRHLVRRRGQEARLRCSPMKGHSHVYWYRQLPEEGLKFMVYLQKENIIDESGMPKERFSAEFPKEGPSILRIQQVVRGDSAAYFCASSLKGVGEQYFGPGTRLTVT.

The chain is built from TRBV12-3 or TRBV12-4 and TRBJ1-6, with D perhaps TRBD1 (6 bases). The V end lost 6 bases, the J end lost 5 bases, and 8 bases lay between the germline ends. This CDR3 is 13 amino acids long. CDR3 sequence reads: CASRNRDNSPLHF. The CDR3, as DNA: TGTGCCAGCAGGAACAGGGATAATTCACCCCTCCACTTT.

V is TRBV6-2 or TRBV6-3 and J is TRBJ1-1, with TRBD1 identical over 8 bases. The germline gives CDR1 MNHEY, CDR2 SVGEGT. CDR3 size: 14 residues. With 6 bases clipped from V and 8 bases from J, the junction kept 11 bases outside the gene matches. The CDR3 loop is CASSRQGSGGEAFF. CDR3 DNA: TGTGCCAGCAGCCGACAGGGGTCGGGAGGCGAAGCTTTCTTT.

The J gene is TRBJ2-7, the V gene TRBV4-3; 7 bases line up with TRBD2. CDR3 length: 15 amino acids. Germline CDR1 and CDR2: LGHNA and YSLEER. After removal of 0 bases from V and 2 bases from J, the junction contained 4 bases not matched to a gene. CDR3 region: CASSQDRLAAYEQYF. Here the CDR3 DNA reads TGCGCCAGCAGCCAAGATCGGCTAGCGGCCTACGAGCAGTACTTC.

The chain is built from TRBV25-1 and TRBJ2-3, with TRBD1 matching over 8 bases. The ends lost 5 bases at V and 1 base at J; junction bases unmatched: 5. From germline, CDR1 is MGHDK and CDR2 SYGVNS. The CDR3 spans 15 residues. Here the CDR3 DNA reads TGTGCCAGCAGTACACCGGGACAGGGCACAGATACGCAGTATTTT. Its translation: CASSTPGQGTDTQYF.

The CDR3 here is CASSVEQGNTEAFF. The CDR3 DNA reads TGTGCCAGCAGCGTAGAACAGGGGAACACTGAAGCTTTCTTT. The V gene is TRBV9, the J gene TRBJ1-1, with a weak D call TRBD1 (6 bases). V dropped 0 bases and J dropped 1 base, with 7 bases sitting between them. Germline CDR1 reads SGDLS; CDR2 reads YYNGEE. The CDR3 length is 14 residues.

V usage is TRBV12-3 or TRBV12-4 and J usage is TRBJ1-4; D is possibly TRBD1 (5 bases). V was trimmed by 7 bases and J by 6 bases, leaving 12 bases between them. This CDR3 region has 13 residues. The CDR3 region has the DNA TGTGCCAGCAATCTAGGGGAGGATGAAAAACTGTTTTTT. Translation gives CASNLGEDEKLFF.

This clone is labeled as medium-sized. V is TRBV10-2 and J is TRBJ1-5; D might be TRBD1 (6 bases). The CDR3 length is 14 residues. Germline CDR1 WSHSY, CDR2 SAAADI. Trimming pared 6 bases from V and 5 bases from J, leaving 14 bases between. CDR3 protein: CASSGGGSYQPQHF. The CDR3 DNA reads as TGCGCCAGCAGCGGGGGGGGCTCTTATCAGCCCCAGCATTTT.

The table lists this clone with a few counts. This chain links TRBV5-6 with TRBJ2-1; 7 nucleotides align to TRBD1. Trimming cost V 5 bases and J 2 bases; bases outside gene matches: 4. CDR1 is SGHDT and CDR2 is YYEEEE in the germline V gene. The CDR3 loop spans 14 amino acids. Here the CDR3 reads CASRRDSTYNEQFF. The CDR3 DNA reads TGTGCCAGCAGGAGGGACAGCACCTACAATGAGCAGTTCTTC.

This clone was counted a single time. CDR3 sequence (DNA): TGTGCCAGCAGCCCGACAGGATACAATGAGCAGTTCTTC. It encodes CASSPTGYNEQFF. The chain recombines TRBV6-6 with TRBJ2-1, with TRBD1 as a possible D gene (6 bases). The CDR3 sequence is 13 residues long. V lost 6 bases and J lost 4, with 10 bases in between. In germline, CDR1 is MNHNY, CDR2 SVGAGI (reference sequence).

Written as DNA, the CDR3 is TGTGCCAGCAGTTACTCCAGCGGACGGGCCTATAGCAATCAGCCCCAGCATTTT. Its translation is CASSYSSGRAYSNQPQHF. The chain is built from TRBV6-2 or TRBV6-3 and TRBJ1-5; no firm D call. Germline values: CDR1 MNHEY, CDR2 SVGEGT. Trimming pared 0 bases from V and 0 bases from J, leaving 15 bases between. The CDR3 loop spans 18 amino acids.